Each of the 4 T cell receptor beta chains below was sequenced from the same sample in a study of cytomegalovirus exposure and HLA in healthy donors. It was with 60 Vbeta and 13 Jbeta primers that the PCR ran. TCRdb's copy holds only in-frame clones and misses some; the assay was immunoSEQ multiplex PCR. The sample holds around 190,000 clones; about 79% are singletons and the top ten take approximately 1.2%. Source material: PBMCs. Receptors originate from a girl aged 2-15 years in good health and CMV-seropositive.

This clone was counted between two and nine times. The chain uses TRBV4-2 and TRBJ2-1; weak D call: TRBD1 (6 bases). The ends were cut back, 0 bases at V and 4 bases at J, with 13 bases in the middle. This CDR3 has 16 residues. The germline V gene has CDR1 LGHNA and CDR2 YNFKEQ. The chain's CDR3 is CASSQDGQPSYNEQFF. CDR3 nucleotides: TGTGCCAGCAGCCAAGATGGACAGCCCTCGTACAATGAGCAGTTCTTC.

The chain employs TRBV19 and TRBJ2-4, with D perhaps TRBD1 (5 bases). The CDR3 is 16 residues long. CDR1 is LNHDA, CDR2 SQIVND, per germline (reference sequence). The V end lost 5 bases, the J end lost 7 bases, and 21 bases lay between the germline ends. The CDR3 loop reads CASSLPLRGPGNIQYF. CDR3 bases: TGTGCCAGTAGTCTACCTCTAAGGGGCCCCGGGAACATTCAGTACTTC.

In its sample, this clone was seen a few times. The chain employs TRBV5-4 and TRBJ1-1; D is possibly TRBD1 (6 bases). The length of the CDR3 is 15 residues. Germline values: CDR1 SGHNT, CDR2 YYREEE (reference sequence). Trimming took off 4 bases at V and 1 base at J, with 14 bases between the two ends. The CDR3 coding sequence is TGTGCCAGCAGCCCGCGGAGGGGGGGGAACACTGAAGCTTTCTTT. It yields the protein CASSPRRGGNTEAFF. Supplemented by reference TRBV5-4 and TRBJ1-1, the full variable domain reads ETGVTQSPTHLIKTRGQQVTLRCSSQSGHNTVSWYQQALGQGPQFIFQYYREEENGRGNFPPRFSGLQFPNYSSELNVNALELDDSALYLCASSPRRGGNTEAFFGQGTRLTVV.

The J gene is TRBJ1-2, the V gene TRBV6-5; 12 positions agree with TRBD1. J gave up 8 bases and V 5 bases, and 9 bases lay outside the gene matches. The CDR3 has 15 residues. The germline CDR1 and CDR2 sequences are MNHEY and SVGAGI. CDR3 coding DNA: TGTGCCAGCAGTGTCACGGGACAGGGGGCAAGAGGCTACACCTTC. Amino acid sequence: CASSVTGQGARGYTF.